Below, one T cell receptor beta chain is given with its context. PCR primers comprised 60 Vbeta and 13 Jbeta primers. Using immunoSEQ multiplex PCR, the repertoire was profiled, and TCRdb retains in-frame clones only, with some absent. The table has over 150,000 clones, roughly four fifths seen once. This CDR3 region has 13 residues. Germline assignment: CDR1 SGHDT and CDR2 YYEEEE. J lost 7 bases, V lost 3 bases, and 6 bases had no gene match. The sample originates from a study of cytomegalovirus exposure and HLA in healthy donors. The receptor was derived from a man aged 50-59 years in good health and CMV-seropositive. Sequenced: PBMCs. V and J are TRBV5-6 and TRBJ1-1; 7 nucleotides line up with TRBD1. The CDR3: CASSYGTDLEAFF. In DNA form, the CDR3 reads TGTGCCAGCAGCTACGGGACAGACCTTGAAGCTTTCTTT.